What follows are 19 T cell receptor beta chains derived from one specimen sequenced in a study of Ad26.COV2.S vaccination and SARS-CoV-2 variants. Using immunoSEQ multiplex PCR, the repertoire was profiled, and TCRdb retains in-frame clones only, with some absent. The sample has 350,000 to 450,000 clones; around 86% are singletons. As for treatment: some 20 received Ad26.COV2.S at low or high dose, single or two shots; about five received placebo; per-sample allocation not given. On day 63 after the first injection, vaccine and placebo recipients gave samples. Sequenced material: peripheral blood, taken in a trial of Ad26.COV2.S vaccine versus placebo. Receptor source: a person aged 18-65 years who received the Ad26.COV2.S COVID-19 vaccine or a placebo.

The chain carries TRBV21-1 and TRBJ1-4; the DNA was not compared with TRBD1, the D call given in the table. TRBV21-1 is annotated as a pseudogene. This CDR3 is 19 amino acids long. CDR3 loop: CASSKVWRDRDLINEKLFF. In nucleotides, the CDR3 is TGTGCCAGCAGCAAAGTGTGGCGGGACAGGGACTTAATTAATGAAAAACTGTTTTTT.

The chain joins TRBV6-5 to TRBJ1-5; 8 nucleotides agree with TRBD1. This CDR3 has 14 amino acids. The ends lost 6 bases at V and 9 bases at J; junction bases unmatched: 10. Germline lookup yields CDR1 MNHEY and CDR2 SVGAGI. The CDR3 here is CASSIGTGTGPQHF. The CDR3 DNA is TGTGCCAGCAGCATAGGGACAGGCACAGGGCCCCAGCATTTT.

The chain recombines TRBV7-6 with TRBJ2-1; D is ambiguous. V shed 0 bases and J shed 3 bases, with 9 bases lying between them. Germline loops: CDR1 SGHVS, CDR2 FNYEAQ. CDR3 length equals 15 residues. The CDR3: CASSLAGFNYNEQFF. The CDR3 DNA reads as TGTGCCAGCAGCTTAGCAGGGTTCAACTACAATGAGCAGTTCTTC.

CDR3 nucleotide sequence: TGTGCCAGCAGCTGGGGACAGGGACTTGAAGCTTTCTTT. Encoded protein: CASSWGQGLEAFF. This chain links TRBV11-2 with TRBJ1-1; 9 bases map to TRBD1. CDR1 and CDR2 (germline): SGHAT, FQNNGV. V lost 4 bases to trimming and J lost 7 bases; unmatched junction nucleotides: 4. This CDR3 has 13 residues.

The chain has TRBV7-9 and TRBJ1-2; D possibly corresponds to TRBD1 (5 bases). CDR3 length equals 17 residues. Trimming shortened V by 5 bases and J by 6 bases, and 25 bases separated the two germline ends. Germline-derived CDR1 and CDR2 are SEHNR and FQNEAQ (reference sequence). This chain's CDR3 is CASSHLVGRTPGNGYTF. As DNA, the CDR3 is TGTGCCAGCAGCCACCTTGTGGGTCGTACCCCAGGGAATGGCTACACCTTC.

This chain uses TRBV29-1 with TRBJ1-1; D unresolved. CDR3 length: 13 amino acids. V was trimmed by 4 bases and J by 4 bases, leaving 13 bases between them. Germline V CDR1 and CDR2: SQVTM, ANQGSEA. The CDR3 DNA reads TGCAGCGTTGCCCCCGTTTCTGGCACTGAAGCTTTCTTT. Its protein product is CSVAPVSGTEAFF. Together with reference TRBV29-1 and TRBJ1-1, the CDR3 gives the full variable domain: SAVISQKPSRDICQRGTSLTIQCQVDSQVTMMFWYRQQPGQSLTLIATANQGSEATYESGFVIDKFPISRPNLTFSTLTVSNMSPEDSSIYLCSVAPVSGTEAFFGQGTRLTVV.

The chain uses TRBV6-2 or TRBV6-3 and TRBJ1-5, with D unclear. Germline lookup yields CDR1 MNHEY and CDR2 SVGEGT. V was trimmed by 2 bases and J by 6 bases, leaving 14 bases between them. The CDR3 runs to 15 residues. This CDR3 reads CASSYEYIGSQPQHF. The CDR3 DNA follows: TGTGCCAGCAGTTACGAGTATATCGGGTCTCAGCCCCAGCATTTT.

V usage is TRBV7-8 and J usage is TRBJ1-1, with D uncertain. CDR3 length: 13 amino acids. The germline V gene has CDR1 SGHVS and CDR2 FQNEAQ. With 5 bases removed from V and 5 bases from J, the gap between germline ends came to 12 bases. CDR3 in DNA: TGTGCCAGCAGCACGCCCCGGGGTACTGAAGCTTTCTTT. It translates to CASSTPRGTEAFF.

Only a few counts were recorded for this clone. The CDR3 region is CASSQDPPNEQFF. CDR3 in DNA: TGCGCCAGCAGCCAAGATCCCCCCAATGAGCAGTTCTTC. This sequence joins TRBV4-1 and TRBJ2-1; D not certain. This CDR3 is built from 13 residues. CDR1 is MGHRA, CDR2 YSYEKL, per germline. V lost 0 bases and J lost 6, with 6 bases in between.

The chain couples TRBV3-1 (or the pseudogene TRBV3-2) to TRBJ2-7; D perhaps matches TRBD1 (5 bases). CDR3 size: 14 residues. V lost 5 bases, J lost 8 bases, and 19 bases lay in between. Per the germline V gene, CDR1 is LGHDT and CDR2 is YNNKEL (reference sequence). The CDR3 DNA sequence: TGTGCCAGCAGCGTACAGGTCTCTACGGTACAGCAGTACTTC. Translating it yields CASSVQVSTVQQYF.

The count of this clone is one. The V call is TRBV27, the J call TRBJ2-1, with 8 positions matching TRBD2. V shed 8 bases and J 4 bases; nucleotides not matched to a gene: 7. This CDR3 spans 14 amino acids. Germline V CDR1 and CDR2: MNHEY, SMNVEV (reference sequence). This CDR3 is CASATSVGYNEQFF. In DNA form, the CDR3 reads TGTGCCAGCGCGACTAGCGTAGGGTACAATGAGCAGTTCTTC.

The chain joins TRBV5-4 to TRBJ2-1, with D possibly being TRBD1 (6 bases). The CDR3 contains 15 residues. The V and J ends lost 0 bases and 6 bases respectively, with 13 bases between them. Germline CDR1 and CDR2: SGHNT and YYREEE (reference sequence). The CDR3 spells CASSLEGERGNEQFF. The CDR3 DNA follows: TGTGCCAGCAGCTTGGAGGGGGAGAGAGGCAATGAGCAGTTCTTC.

The chain combines TRBV6-6 with TRBJ2-1, with unresolved D. The V gene's germline CDR1 is MNHNY and CDR2 SVGAGI (reference sequence). The CDR3 has 16 residues. With 1 base removed from V and 2 bases from J, the gap between germline ends came to 12 bases. This chain's CDR3 is CASSYLGGPTYNEQFF. The CDR3 DNA reads TGTGCCAGCAGTTACTTAGGTGGACCAACCTACAATGAGCAGTTCTTC.

The chain uses TRBV5-4 and TRBJ2-1, with 13 bases lining up with TRBD2. Trimming at V came to 4 bases and at J to 4 bases, leaving 2 bases not matched to a gene. This CDR3 spans 15 amino acids. Germline V lookup: CDR1 SGHNT, CDR2 YYREEE (reference sequence). CDR3: CASSPTSGGYNEQFF. The CDR3 DNA is TGTGCCAGCAGCCCGACTAGCGGGGGGTACAATGAGCAGTTCTTC.

V usage is TRBV13 and J usage is TRBJ1-4; no clear D. V was clipped by 5 bases and J by 3 bases, with 10 bases between them. This CDR3 region has 14 residues. Per germline, CDR1 PRHDT and CDR2 FYEKMQ (reference sequence). In DNA, the CDR3 is TGTGCCAGCAGCCCGAGACAACCTAATGAAAAACTGTTTTTT. Its protein is CASSPRQPNEKLFF.

This chain connects TRBV11-3 to TRBJ2-5, with 8 bases that match TRBD1. This CDR3 is built from 15 residues. Per the germline V gene, CDR1 is SGHNT and CDR2 is YENEEA. J lost 5 bases, V lost 5 bases, and 10 bases had no gene match. CDR3 residues: CASSPASGGGETQYF. CDR3 coding DNA: TGTGCCAGCAGCCCGGCTTCAGGGGGCGGGGAGACCCAGTACTTC.

This chain joins TRBV25-1 and TRBJ1-1; D is unclear. V lost 2 bases and J 0 bases, leaving 10 bases between the germline ends. Germline assignment: CDR1 MGHDK and CDR2 SYGVNS. The CDR3 totals 15 residues. CDR3 sequence: CASSEDEGLNTEAFF. CDR3 DNA sequence: TGTGCCAGCAGTGAAGACGAGGGTCTGAACACTGAAGCTTTCTTT.

The genes are TRBV7-3 and TRBJ2-2; 9 nucleotides match TRBD1. Germline loops: CDR1 SGHTA, CDR2 FQGTGA. The CDR3 sequence is 15 residues long. V lost 5 bases, J lost 6 bases, and 7 bases stayed unmatched. CDR3 protein: CASSPGQGKAGELFF. The CDR3 DNA follows: TGTGCCAGCAGCCCAGGACAGGGGAAAGCCGGGGAGCTGTTTTTT.

This clone was seen more than once but under ten times. This sequence joins TRBV7-2 and TRBJ1-6; tentative D call: TRBD1 (5 bases). Germline V lookup: CDR1 SGHTA, CDR2 FQGNSA. The V and J ends lost 1 base and 7 bases respectively, with 11 bases between them. The CDR3 runs 15 residues. The CDR3 is CASSLGGATNSPLHF. CDR3 in DNA: TGTGCCAGCAGCTTAGGAGGGGCTACGAATTCACCCCTCCACTTT. Variable domain in full (rest from reference TRBV7-2 and TRBJ1-6): GAGVSQSPSNKVTEKGKDVELRCDPISGHTALYWYRQSLGQGLEFLIYFQGNSAPDKSGLPSDRFSAERTGGSVSTLTIQRTQQEDSAVYLCASSLGGATNSPLHFGNGTRLTVT.